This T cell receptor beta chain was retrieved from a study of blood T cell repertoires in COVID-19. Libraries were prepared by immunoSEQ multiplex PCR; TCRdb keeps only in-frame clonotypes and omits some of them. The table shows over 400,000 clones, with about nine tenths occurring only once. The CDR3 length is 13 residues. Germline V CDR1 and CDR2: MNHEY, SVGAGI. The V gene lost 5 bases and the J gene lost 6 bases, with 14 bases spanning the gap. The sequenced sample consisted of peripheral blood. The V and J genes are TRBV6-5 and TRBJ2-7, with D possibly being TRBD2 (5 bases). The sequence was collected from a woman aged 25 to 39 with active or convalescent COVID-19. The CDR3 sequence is CASSPTEGAEQYF. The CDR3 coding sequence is TGTGCCAGCAGTCCAACCGAGGGTGCCGAGCAGTACTTC.